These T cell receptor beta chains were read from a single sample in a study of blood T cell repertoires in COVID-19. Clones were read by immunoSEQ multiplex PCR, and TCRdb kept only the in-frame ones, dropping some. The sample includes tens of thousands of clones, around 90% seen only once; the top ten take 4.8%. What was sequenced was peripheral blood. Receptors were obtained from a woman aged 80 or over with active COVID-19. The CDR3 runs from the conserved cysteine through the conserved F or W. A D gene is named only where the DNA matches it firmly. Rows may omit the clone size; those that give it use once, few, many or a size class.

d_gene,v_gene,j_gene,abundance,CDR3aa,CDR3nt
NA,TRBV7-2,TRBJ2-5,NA,CASSLQAETQYF,TGTGCCAGCAGCTTACAAGCTGAGACCCAGTACTTC
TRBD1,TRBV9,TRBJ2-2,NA,CASSVAGQGAGELFF,TGTGCCAGCAGCGTAGCTGGACAGGGGGCCGGGGAGCTGTTTTTT
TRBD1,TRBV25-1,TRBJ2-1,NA,CASSEGTGGKDEQFF,TGTGCCAGCAGTGAAGGGACAGGGGGCAAGGATGAGCAGTTCTTC
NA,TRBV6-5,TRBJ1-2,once,CASSYLTGMGYGYTF,TGTGCCAGCAGTTACCTCACAGGGATGGGCTATGGCTACACCTTC
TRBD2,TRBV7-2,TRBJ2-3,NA,CASSLELAGPPDTQYF,TGTGCCAGCAGCTTAGAACTAGCGGGACCCCCGGATACGCAGTATTTT
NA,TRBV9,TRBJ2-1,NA,CASSATGSAVNEQFF,TGTGCCAGCAGCGCTACAGGGAGCGCCGTCAATGAGCAGTTCTTC
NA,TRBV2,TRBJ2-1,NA,CATPSSGIIGNEQFF,TGTGCCACCCCAAGTAGCGGTATCATTGGCAATGAGCAGTTCTTC
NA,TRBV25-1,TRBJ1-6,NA,CASSGTGSDNSPLHF,TGTGCCAGCAGTGGTACCGGGAGCGATAATTCACCCCTCCACTTT
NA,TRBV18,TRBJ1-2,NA,CASSPDRNYGYTF,TGTGCCAGCTCACCCGACAGAAACTATGGCTACACCTTC
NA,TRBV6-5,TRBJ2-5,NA,CASSPGGPETQYF,TGTGCCAGCAGTCCGGGGGGCCCGGAGACCCAGTACTTC
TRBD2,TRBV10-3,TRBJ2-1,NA,CAISEPPPAGAYNEQFF,TGTGCCATCAGTGAGCCGCCTCCAGCGGGGGCTTACAATGAGCAGTTCTTC
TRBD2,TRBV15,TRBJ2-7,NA,CATSRDRLAGEQYF,TGTGCCACCAGCAGAGATCGTCTAGCGGGCGAGCAGTACTTC
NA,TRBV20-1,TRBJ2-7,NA,CSASLLGRGNDEQYF,TGCAGTGCTAGTCTCCTGGGTCGGGGGAACGACGAGCAGTACTTC
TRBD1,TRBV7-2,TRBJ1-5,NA,CASSLDRGLNQPQHF,TGTGCCAGCAGCTTAGACAGGGGCCTTAATCAGCCCCAGCATTTT
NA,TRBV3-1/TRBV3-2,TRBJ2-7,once,CASSQDWRGEQYF,TGTGCCAGCAGCCAAGATTGGAGGGGCGAGCAGTACTTC
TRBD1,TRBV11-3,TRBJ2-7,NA,CASSKGTEAWERQYF,TGTGCCAGCAGCAAAGGGACAGAAGCATGGGAACGGCAGTACTTC
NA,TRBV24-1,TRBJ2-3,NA,CATSDPSSIDTQYF,TGTGCCACCAGTGACCCCTCTAGCATAGATACGCAGTATTTT
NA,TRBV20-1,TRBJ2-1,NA,CSASGRNGGNEQFF,TGCAGTGCTAGTGGCAGGAACGGGGGCAATGAGCAGTTCTTC
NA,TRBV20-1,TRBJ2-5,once,CSAQNQETQYF,TGCAGTGCTCAGAATCAAGAGACCCAGTACTTC
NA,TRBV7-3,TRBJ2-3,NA,CASSLQGRYTDTQYF,TGTGCCAGCAGCTTACAGGGGCGGTACACAGATACGCAGTATTTT
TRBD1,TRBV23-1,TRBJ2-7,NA,CASSRDRGYEQYF,TGCGCCAGCAGCCGGGACAGGGGCTACGAGCAGTACTTC
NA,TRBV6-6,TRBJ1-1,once,CASLNRVTLSPEAFF,TGTGCCAGCTTGAACAGGGTAACTCTCTCTCCTGAAGCTTTCTTT
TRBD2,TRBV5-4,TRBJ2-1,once,CASSARTSGWYNEQFF,TGTGCCAGCAGCGCACGGACTAGCGGGTGGTACAATGAGCAGTTCTTC
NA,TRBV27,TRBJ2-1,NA,CASSGQGNNEQFF,TGTGCCAGCAGCGGCCAGGGCAACAATGAGCAGTTCTTC
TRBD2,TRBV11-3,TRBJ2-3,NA,CASSPGRATDTQYF,TGTGCCAGCAGCCCCGGGAGGGCCACAGATACGCAGTATTTT
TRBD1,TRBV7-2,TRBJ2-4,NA,CASSGDRGNIQYF,TGTGCCAGCAGCGGGGACAGGGGGAACATTCAGTACTTC
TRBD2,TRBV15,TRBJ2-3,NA,CATSRPRLAGGRDTQYF,TGTGCCACCAGCAGACCAAGACTAGCGGGAGGTCGGGATACGCAGTATTTT
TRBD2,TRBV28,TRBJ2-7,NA,CASSPLAGAYEQYF,TGTGCCAGCAGTCCCTTAGCGGGAGCCTACGAGCAGTACTTC
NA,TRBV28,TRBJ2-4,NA,CASPRAKNIQYF,TGTGCCAGCCCCCGAGCCAAAAACATTCAGTACTTC
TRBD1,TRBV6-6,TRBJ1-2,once,CASSSGGNYGYTF,TGTGCCAGCAGCTCAGGGGGGAACTATGGCTACACCTTC
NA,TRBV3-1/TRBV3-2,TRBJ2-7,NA,CASSQEGGTYEQYF,TGTGCCAGCAGCCAAGAGGGAGGAACCTACGAGCAGTACTTC
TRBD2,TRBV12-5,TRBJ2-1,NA,CASGDFKLAGGPYNEQFF,TGTGCTAGTGGTGACTTTAAGCTGGCGGGAGGCCCCTACAATGAGCAGTTCTTC
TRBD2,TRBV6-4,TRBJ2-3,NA,CASSPTSGGPDTQYF,TGTGCCAGCAGTCCGACTAGCGGGGGCCCAGATACGCAGTATTTT
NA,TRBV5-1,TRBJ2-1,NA,CASSPQGPHEQFF,TGCGCCAGCAGCCCCCAGGGTCCCCATGAGCAGTTCTTC
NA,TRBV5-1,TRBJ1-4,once,CASSPRDGGDEKLFF,TGCGCCAGCAGCCCCCGGGACGGGGGAGACGAAAAACTGTTTTTT
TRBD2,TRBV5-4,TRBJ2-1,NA,CASSLGGLAGNNEQFF,TGTGCCAGCAGCTTGGGGGGACTAGCGGGAAATAATGAGCAGTTCTTC
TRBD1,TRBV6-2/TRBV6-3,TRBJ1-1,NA,CASSPGPGQGVRTEAFF,TGTGCCAGCAGTCCCGGTCCGGGACAGGGGGTTCGGACTGAAGCTTTCTTT
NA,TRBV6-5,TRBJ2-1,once,CASSHNVNEQFF,TGTGCCAGCAGTCACAACGTGAATGAGCAGTTCTTC
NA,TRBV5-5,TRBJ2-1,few,CASSLSRVGNEQFF,TGTGCCAGCAGCTTGAGCAGGGTAGGGAATGAGCAGTTCTTC
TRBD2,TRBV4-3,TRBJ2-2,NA,CASSQGTSVDTGELFF,TGCGCCAGCAGCCAGGGTACTAGCGTCGACACCGGGGAGCTGTTTTTT
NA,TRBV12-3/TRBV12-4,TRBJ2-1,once,CASSSGGGKFF,TGTGCCAGCAGTTCAGGAGGGGGCAAGTTCTTC
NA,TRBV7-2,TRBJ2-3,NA,CASSLAPGRDTQYF,TGTGCCAGCAGCTTAGCCCCAGGGAGGGATACGCAGTATTTT
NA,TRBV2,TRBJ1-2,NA,CASSEAQAGTDYTF,TGTGCCAGCAGTGAAGCGCAGGCAGGAACGGACTACACCTTC
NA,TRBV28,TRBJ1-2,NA,CASSSGQRTYTF,TGTGCCAGCAGTTCCGGACAGAGGACCTACACCTTC
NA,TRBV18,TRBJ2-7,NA,CASAGHREDYEQYF,TGTGCCAGCGCCGGACACCGCGAGGACTACGAGCAGTACTTC
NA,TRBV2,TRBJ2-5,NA,CASSGGDHRGGTQYF,TGTGCCAGCAGTGGGGGGGACCACCGGGGTGGGACCCAGTACTTC
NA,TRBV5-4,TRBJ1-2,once,CASSRGSGGSVSGYTF,TGTGCCAGCAGCAGGGGATCTGGGGGCTCAGTCTCCGGCTACACCTTC
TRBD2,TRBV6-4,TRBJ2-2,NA,CASSRLAGENTGELFF,TGTGCCAGCAGTCGTCTAGCGGGAGAGAACACCGGGGAGCTGTTTTTT